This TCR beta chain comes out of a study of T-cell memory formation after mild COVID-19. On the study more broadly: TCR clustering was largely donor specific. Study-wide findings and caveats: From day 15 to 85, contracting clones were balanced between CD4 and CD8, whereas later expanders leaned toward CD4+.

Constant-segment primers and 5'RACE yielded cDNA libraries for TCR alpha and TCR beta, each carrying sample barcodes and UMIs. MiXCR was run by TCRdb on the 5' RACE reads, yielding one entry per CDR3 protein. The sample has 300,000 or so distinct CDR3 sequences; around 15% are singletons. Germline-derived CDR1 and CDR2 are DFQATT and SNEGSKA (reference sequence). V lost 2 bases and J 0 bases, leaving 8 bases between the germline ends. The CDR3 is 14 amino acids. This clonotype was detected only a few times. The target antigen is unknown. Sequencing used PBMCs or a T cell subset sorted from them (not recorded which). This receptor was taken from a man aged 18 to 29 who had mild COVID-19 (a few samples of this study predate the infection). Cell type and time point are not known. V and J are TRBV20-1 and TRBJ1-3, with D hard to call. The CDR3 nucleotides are TGCAGTGCTAGAATGGCAGCCTCTGGAAACACCATATATTTT. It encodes CSARMAASGNTIYF.